What follows are 12 T cell receptor beta chains derived from one specimen sequenced in a study of shared clonotypes between healthy human individuals. Assay used: immunoSEQ multiplex PCR; TCRdb lists only in-frame clones, some missing. Of about 450,000 clones listed, roughly 77% are singletons. The sequenced sample consisted of PBMCs. The receptors shown here come from a woman in her forties in good health. Some clones in this sample may be carry-over from other donors' samples.

V is TRBV5-1 and J is TRBJ1-4; no clear D. V was trimmed by 2 bases and J by 7 bases, leaving 15 bases between them. Germline V lookup: CDR1 SGHRS, CDR2 YFSETQ. The CDR3 runs 15 residues. The CDR3 coding sequence is TGCGCCAGCAGCTTTGGGAAGGCTGGCGGTGAAAAACTGTTTTTT. Its protein is CASSFGKAGGEKLFF.

The chain has TRBV29-1 and TRBJ2-1; 10 bases fit TRBD2. The junction had 8 bases not matched to a gene; V was cut back by 3 bases and J by 3 bases. There are 16 residues in the CDR3. Germline values: CDR1 SQVTM, CDR2 ANQGSEA. CDR3 nucleotide sequence: TGCAGCGTTGAGAGTTGGAGCGGGAGGGGCTACAATGAGCAGTTCTTC. As protein: CSVESWSGRGYNEQFF.

The sample holds a few counts of this clone. The chain is built from TRBV27 and TRBJ2-1; the match to TRBD1 covers 8 bases. J lost 7 bases, V lost 6 bases, and 17 bases had no gene match. Germline V lookup: CDR1 MNHEY, CDR2 SMNVEV (reference sequence). This CDR3 region has 17 residues. The CDR3 DNA is TGTGCCAGCAGGGTGACTTGGACAGGGTCTTTATCAAATGAGCAGTTCTTC. The encoded protein is CASRVTWTGSLSNEQFF.

The chain is built from TRBV7-3 and TRBJ2-5; D gene ambiguous. In germline, CDR1 is SGHTA, CDR2 FQGTGA. Trimming shortened V by 4 bases and J by 0 bases, and 9 bases separated the two germline ends. There are 14 residues in the CDR3. This chain's CDR3 is CASSSNRDQETQYF. For the CDR3, the DNA is TGTGCCAGCAGCTCGAACCGGGACCAAGAGACCCAGTACTTC.

This clone appeared once. The genes are TRBV10-3 and TRBJ2-2; possibly TRBD1 or TRBD2 for D (5 bases each). Germline lookup yields CDR1 ENHRY and CDR2 SYGVKD. With 3 bases removed from V and 3 bases from J, the gap between germline ends came to 11 bases. The length of the CDR3 is 15 residues. The CDR3 reads CAISDWGTDTGELFF. Written as DNA, the CDR3 is TGTGCCATCAGTGACTGGGGGACGGACACCGGGGAGCTGTTTTTT.

Regarding this clone: A read error is possible here, since a much larger clone lies one base away. The chain employs TRBV7-2 and TRBJ1-1, with a weak D call TRBD1 (5 bases). The CDR3 loop spans 14 amino acids. Germline values: CDR1 SGHTA, CDR2 FQGNSA. The germline V and J ends were trimmed by 5 bases and 4 bases, with 14 bases remaining between them. The CDR3 is CASSLQSRGTEAFF. The CDR3 DNA is TGTGCCAGCAGCCTTCAGAGTAGGGGCACTGAAGCTTTCTTT.

This clone was seen a few times. This chain connects TRBV11-2 to TRBJ2-7, with D possibly being TRBD2 (6 bases). The CDR3 has 15 amino acids. CDR1 and CDR2 (germline): SGHAT, FQNNGV. V was clipped by 5 bases and J by 7 bases, with 21 bases between them. Written as DNA, the CDR3 is TGTGCCAGCAGCCCCCTTCGCGGAGGGGCTTGGGAGCAGTACTTC. Residues: CASSPLRGGAWEQYF.

The V gene is TRBV19, the J gene TRBJ2-1; D may be TRBD2 (6 bases). The CDR3 sequence is 13 residues long. Germline V lookup: CDR1 LNHDA, CDR2 SQIVND (reference sequence). Trimming removed 5 bases at V and 8 bases at J, with 13 bases between. The DNA for the CDR3 is TGTGCCAGTAGTCGGCGGGAAGGTGATGAGCAGTTCTTC. The encoded protein is CASSRREGDEQFF.

The chain recombines TRBV6-6 with TRBJ2-7; D tentatively fits TRBD1 or TRBD2 (5 bases each). The CDR3 is 13 residues long. V shed 8 bases and J shed 2 bases, with 13 bases lying between them. Germline V gives CDR1 MNHNY, CDR2 SVGAGI (reference sequence). The CDR3 DNA sequence: TGTGCCAGCCGCCGGGACCAAACCTACGAGCAGTACTTC. Translated: CASRRDQTYEQYF.

The J gene is TRBJ2-3, the V gene TRBV2, with a weak D call TRBD1 (6 bases). Germline CDR1 reads SNHLY; CDR2 reads FYNNEI. The CDR3 runs to 12 residues. This CDR3 is CSTRGGPDTQYF. The CDR3 DNA sequence: TGTTCGACCCGAGGGGGTCCAGATACGCAGTATTTT.

The chain links TRBV5-1 to TRBJ2-1; 9 nucleotides line up with TRBD1. CDR3 length: 14 amino acids. CDR1 and CDR2 (germline): SGHRS, YFSETQ. V dropped 7 bases and J dropped 7; count of bases not matched to a gene: 9. CDR3 in amino acids: CASSDRGDLNEQFF. CDR3 sequence (DNA): TGCGCCAGCTCCGACAGGGGGGACTTGAATGAGCAGTTCTTC.

In regard to this clone: Other nucleotide sequences in the sample specify the same CDR3. The genes are TRBV15 and TRBJ2-7; tentative D call: TRBD2 (5 bases). The CDR3 runs 13 residues. CDR1 is LNHNV, CDR2 YYDKDF, per germline (reference sequence). V dropped 0 bases and J dropped 4 bases, with 7 bases sitting between them. CDR3 sequence reads: CATSRDEGYEQYF. In nucleotides, the CDR3 is TGTGCCACCAGCAGAGATGAGGGTTACGAGCAGTACTTC.